This T cell receptor (beta chain) came from a study of blood T cell repertoires in COVID-19. For the study at large: Some COVID-19 samples were acute and others convalescent; all came from the United States, Italy and Spain. PBMCs, B-cell-depleted T cells, or T cells were the source of the cDNA or gDNA that made up the material.

The germline V gene has CDR1 SGHAT and CDR2 FQNNGV. The CDR3 is made up of 12 amino acids. V lost 5 bases to trimming and J lost 5 bases, with 9 bases between them. Patients of the Seattle cohort, enrolled during active infection, were followed longitudinally. In the study's own analysis: Amplifying reference gene primers gave estimates of nucleated cell counts. The data were produced by immunoSEQ multiplex PCR, yet TCRdb's version contains in-frame clones alone and is incomplete. V, J and clone size are those of that table, while D and trimming were read from the DNA. Found here are approximately 160,000 clones, around 90% of them singletons; the top ten hold around 0.6%.

The gene calls are TRBV11-2 and TRBJ2-5; no reliable D call. The sequenced sample consisted of peripheral blood. This TCR derives from a man in his 60s with COVID-19, enrolled during active disease. The CDR3 loop reads CASSADGETQYF. CDR3 coding DNA: TGTGCCAGCAGCGCCGACGGGGAGACCCAGTACTTC.